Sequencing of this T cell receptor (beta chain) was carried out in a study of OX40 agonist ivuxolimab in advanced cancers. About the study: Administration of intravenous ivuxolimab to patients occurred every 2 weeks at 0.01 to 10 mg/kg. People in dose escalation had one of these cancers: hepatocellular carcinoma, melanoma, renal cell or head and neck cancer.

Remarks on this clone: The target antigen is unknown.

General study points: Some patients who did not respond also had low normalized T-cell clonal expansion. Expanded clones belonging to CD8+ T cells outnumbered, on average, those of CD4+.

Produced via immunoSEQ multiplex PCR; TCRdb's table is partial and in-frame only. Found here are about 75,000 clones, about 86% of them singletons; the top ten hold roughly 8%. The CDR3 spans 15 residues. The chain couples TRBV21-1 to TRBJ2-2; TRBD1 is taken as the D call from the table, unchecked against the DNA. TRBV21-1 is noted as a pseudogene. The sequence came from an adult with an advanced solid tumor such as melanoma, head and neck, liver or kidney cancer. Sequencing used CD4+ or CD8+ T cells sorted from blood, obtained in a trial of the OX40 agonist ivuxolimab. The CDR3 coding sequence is TGTGCCAGCACCATGGACAGGGGGGGTACCGGGGAGCTGTTTTTT. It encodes CASTMDRGGTGELFF.